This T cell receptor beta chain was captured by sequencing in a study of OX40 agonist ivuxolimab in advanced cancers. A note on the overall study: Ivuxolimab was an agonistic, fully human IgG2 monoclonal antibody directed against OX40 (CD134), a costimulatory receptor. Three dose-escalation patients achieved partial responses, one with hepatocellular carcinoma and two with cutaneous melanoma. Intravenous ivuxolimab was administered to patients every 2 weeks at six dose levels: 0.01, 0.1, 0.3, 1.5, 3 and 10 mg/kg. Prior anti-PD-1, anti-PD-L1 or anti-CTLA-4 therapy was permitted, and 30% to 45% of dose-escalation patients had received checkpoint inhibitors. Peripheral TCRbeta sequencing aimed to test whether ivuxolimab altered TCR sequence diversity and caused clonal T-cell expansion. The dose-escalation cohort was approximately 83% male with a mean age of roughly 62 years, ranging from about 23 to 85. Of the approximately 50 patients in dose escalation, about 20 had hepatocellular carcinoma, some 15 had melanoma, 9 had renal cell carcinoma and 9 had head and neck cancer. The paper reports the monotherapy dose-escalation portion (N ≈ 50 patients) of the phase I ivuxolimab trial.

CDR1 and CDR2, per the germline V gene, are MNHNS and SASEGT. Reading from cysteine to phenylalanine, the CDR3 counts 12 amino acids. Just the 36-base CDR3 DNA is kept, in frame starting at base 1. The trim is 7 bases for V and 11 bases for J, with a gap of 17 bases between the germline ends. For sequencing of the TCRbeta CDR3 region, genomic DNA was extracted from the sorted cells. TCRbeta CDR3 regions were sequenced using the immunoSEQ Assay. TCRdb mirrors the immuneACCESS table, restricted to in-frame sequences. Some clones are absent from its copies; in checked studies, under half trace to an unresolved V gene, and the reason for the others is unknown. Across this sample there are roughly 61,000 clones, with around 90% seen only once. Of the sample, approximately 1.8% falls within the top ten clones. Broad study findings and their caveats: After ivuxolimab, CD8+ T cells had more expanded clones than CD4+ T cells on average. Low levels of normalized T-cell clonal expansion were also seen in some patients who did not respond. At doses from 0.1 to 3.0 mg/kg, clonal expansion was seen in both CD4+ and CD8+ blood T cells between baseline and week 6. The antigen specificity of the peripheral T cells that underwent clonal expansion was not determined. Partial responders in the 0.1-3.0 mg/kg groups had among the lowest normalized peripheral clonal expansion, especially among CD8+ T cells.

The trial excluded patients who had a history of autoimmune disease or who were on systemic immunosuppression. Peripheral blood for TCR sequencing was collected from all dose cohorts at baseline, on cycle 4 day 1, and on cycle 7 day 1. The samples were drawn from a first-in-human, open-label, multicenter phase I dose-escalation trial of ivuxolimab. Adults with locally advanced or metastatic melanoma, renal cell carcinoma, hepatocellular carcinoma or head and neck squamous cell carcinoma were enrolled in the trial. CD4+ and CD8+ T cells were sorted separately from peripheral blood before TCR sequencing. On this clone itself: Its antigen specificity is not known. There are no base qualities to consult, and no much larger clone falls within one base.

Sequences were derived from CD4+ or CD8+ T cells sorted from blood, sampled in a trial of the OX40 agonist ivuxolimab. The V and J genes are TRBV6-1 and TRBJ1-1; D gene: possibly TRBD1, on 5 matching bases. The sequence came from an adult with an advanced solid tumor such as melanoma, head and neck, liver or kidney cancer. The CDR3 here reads CASTTAGTLAFF. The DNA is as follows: TGTGCCAGCACTACAGCCGGGACGTTGGCTTTCTTT.